The T cell receptor beta chain described here comes from a study of post-analysis software for immune sequencing data. Researchers reported that TCR beta cDNA libraries carried unique molecular identifiers. It was from roughly 1.1 to 9.2 million T cells that roughly 0.5 million cDNA molecules came. One entry per CDR3 protein results from TCRdb running MiXCR on the PCR reads. The data hold roughly 570,000 distinct CDR3 sequences, with 30% to 40% observed a single time. Comments on this clonotype: Antigen unknown.

From germline, CDR1 is MGHRA and CDR2 YSYEKL. The CDR3 totals 15 residues. The V end was cut by 5 bases, the J end by 10 bases, with 24 bases between. Study outcomes and limitations: Co-batched samples clustered tightly together by F measure. There was significantly lower normalized Chao1 diversity in multiple sclerosis patients than in controls. Patients carried roughly five TRBV segments more frequently than controls did, and TRBV5-6, TRBV5-1 and TRBV20-1 were among them.

Sequencing input: blood. The rearrangement uses TRBV4-1 and TRBJ2-7, with D perhaps matching TRBD1 or TRBD2 (5 bases each). The receptor's source is a girl aged 2-17 years with multiple sclerosis. CDR3 sequence: CASSARDQKRLAQYF. The CDR3 bases are TGCGCCAGCAGCGCCCGGGACCAGAAGAGATTGGCCCAGTACTTC.